This T cell receptor (beta chain) was profiled in a study of CD8 T cells in ankylosing spondylitis. Findings of the study overall: There was reportedly significant enrichment of clones that were disease-linked in matched ankylosing spondylitis synovial fluid. Clones linked with disease were CD8+ and fairly uncommon in the peripheral blood.

This clonotype was counted between two and nine times. What it binds is unknown. Per germline, CDR1 KGHSH and CDR2 LQKENI. The CDR3 is 14 residues long. Trimming removed 1 base from V and 9 bases from J, with 13 bases in between. MiXCR, applied by TCRdb to the 5' RACE reads, yields one record per CDR3 protein. The table lists under 400,000 distinct CDR3 sequences, 11% of them singletons. Input material: blood, either unsorted or a sorted T cell fraction (not recorded which). The sequence came from a female donor with ankylosing spondylitis or in good health (not recorded which). The rearrangement joins TRBV18 to TRBJ2-1; no definite D call. The CDR3 nucleotides read TGTGCCAGCTCACCACAGCAGTCAGGTTCTGAGCAGTTCTTC. It is translated as CASSPQQSGSEQFF.